This T cell receptor beta chain is from a study of Graves' ophthalmopathy and Graves' hyperthyroidism. Study summary: Being free of ophthalmopathy for 18 months of follow-up defined stable hyperthyroidism.

Transcripts of RNA were the source for amplifying TCR beta CDR3 regions. The authors performed first-round RT-PCR with HTBI primers and then a second-round multiplex PCR. TCRdb re-called the multiplex PCR reads through MiXCR, storing one row per CDR3 protein. The data contain 900,000 to 1,200,000 distinct CDR3 sequences, 36% of them singletons. Findings of the study overall: Most thyroid clonotypes with frequency above 0.001 were detected in blood too.

Hyperthyroidism patients, aged 18 to 65, were newly diagnosed, under 2 months' duration. J lost 0 bases, V lost 4 bases, and 6 bases had no gene match. This CDR3 is built from 16 residues. Per the germline V gene, CDR1 is KGHDR and CDR2 is SFDVKD. About this clonotype: The antigen remains undetermined.

The sequenced material came from peripheral blood or thyroid tissue (not recorded which). The chain couples TRBV24-1 to TRBJ2-5; TRBD2 matches 8 bases. The clonotype was recovered from an adult man with Graves' hyperthyroidism. This chain's CDR3 is CATSEGGGLYQETQYF. CDR3 DNA sequence: TGTGCCACCAGTGAAGGCGGGGGGTTGTACCAAGAGACCCAGTACTTC.